This entry features one T cell receptor (beta chain) sequence. Its antigen has not been determined. Base qualities are not at hand, and no much larger clone is one base apart. The sample originates from a study of response to subunit inactivated influenza vaccine (dated by TCRdb to 2016 to 2018). Turning to the overall study: Deep quantitative T cell receptor repertoire profiling was used in the study to track responses to a trivalent subunit inactivated influenza vaccine.

Summary of the overall study and its limitations: It was suggested by the authors that each seasonal influenza vaccination may recruit only a limited number of new T cells.

The library was built by means of RT-PCR. The data were produced on an Illumina HiSeq 2500. TCRdb reprocessing: public reads trimmed at Q25 with fastp, clones called with MiXCR, in-frame beta chains kept. Entries that share a CDR3 protein sequence are merged under the most common genes and DNA. The sample table records approximately 310,000 distinct CDR3 sequences; about a fifth of these occur just once. The ten largest clones represent about 9.4% of the sample. The TCR sequence derives from a man aged 45-69 years who received an inactivated influenza vaccine. Donor details come from another sample of the same person, matched by shared clones. Here the sequenced sample was PBMCs from blood, taken less than 22 months after vaccination.

The CDR3 is CASSLVTSGGNEQFF. The DNA reads as follows: TGCGCCAGCAGCTTGGTGACTAGCGGGGGTAATGAGCAGTTCTTC. The chain is assembled from TRBV5-1 and TRBJ2-1, with 12 bases in between that match TRBD2. The CDR3 sequence holds 15 residues, the cysteine and phenylalanine included. Just the 45-base CDR3 DNA is kept, in frame starting at base 1. V trim: 0 bases; J trim: 7 bases; unmatched bases: 2. In the germline V gene, CDR1 corresponds to SGHRS and CDR2 to YFSETQ.